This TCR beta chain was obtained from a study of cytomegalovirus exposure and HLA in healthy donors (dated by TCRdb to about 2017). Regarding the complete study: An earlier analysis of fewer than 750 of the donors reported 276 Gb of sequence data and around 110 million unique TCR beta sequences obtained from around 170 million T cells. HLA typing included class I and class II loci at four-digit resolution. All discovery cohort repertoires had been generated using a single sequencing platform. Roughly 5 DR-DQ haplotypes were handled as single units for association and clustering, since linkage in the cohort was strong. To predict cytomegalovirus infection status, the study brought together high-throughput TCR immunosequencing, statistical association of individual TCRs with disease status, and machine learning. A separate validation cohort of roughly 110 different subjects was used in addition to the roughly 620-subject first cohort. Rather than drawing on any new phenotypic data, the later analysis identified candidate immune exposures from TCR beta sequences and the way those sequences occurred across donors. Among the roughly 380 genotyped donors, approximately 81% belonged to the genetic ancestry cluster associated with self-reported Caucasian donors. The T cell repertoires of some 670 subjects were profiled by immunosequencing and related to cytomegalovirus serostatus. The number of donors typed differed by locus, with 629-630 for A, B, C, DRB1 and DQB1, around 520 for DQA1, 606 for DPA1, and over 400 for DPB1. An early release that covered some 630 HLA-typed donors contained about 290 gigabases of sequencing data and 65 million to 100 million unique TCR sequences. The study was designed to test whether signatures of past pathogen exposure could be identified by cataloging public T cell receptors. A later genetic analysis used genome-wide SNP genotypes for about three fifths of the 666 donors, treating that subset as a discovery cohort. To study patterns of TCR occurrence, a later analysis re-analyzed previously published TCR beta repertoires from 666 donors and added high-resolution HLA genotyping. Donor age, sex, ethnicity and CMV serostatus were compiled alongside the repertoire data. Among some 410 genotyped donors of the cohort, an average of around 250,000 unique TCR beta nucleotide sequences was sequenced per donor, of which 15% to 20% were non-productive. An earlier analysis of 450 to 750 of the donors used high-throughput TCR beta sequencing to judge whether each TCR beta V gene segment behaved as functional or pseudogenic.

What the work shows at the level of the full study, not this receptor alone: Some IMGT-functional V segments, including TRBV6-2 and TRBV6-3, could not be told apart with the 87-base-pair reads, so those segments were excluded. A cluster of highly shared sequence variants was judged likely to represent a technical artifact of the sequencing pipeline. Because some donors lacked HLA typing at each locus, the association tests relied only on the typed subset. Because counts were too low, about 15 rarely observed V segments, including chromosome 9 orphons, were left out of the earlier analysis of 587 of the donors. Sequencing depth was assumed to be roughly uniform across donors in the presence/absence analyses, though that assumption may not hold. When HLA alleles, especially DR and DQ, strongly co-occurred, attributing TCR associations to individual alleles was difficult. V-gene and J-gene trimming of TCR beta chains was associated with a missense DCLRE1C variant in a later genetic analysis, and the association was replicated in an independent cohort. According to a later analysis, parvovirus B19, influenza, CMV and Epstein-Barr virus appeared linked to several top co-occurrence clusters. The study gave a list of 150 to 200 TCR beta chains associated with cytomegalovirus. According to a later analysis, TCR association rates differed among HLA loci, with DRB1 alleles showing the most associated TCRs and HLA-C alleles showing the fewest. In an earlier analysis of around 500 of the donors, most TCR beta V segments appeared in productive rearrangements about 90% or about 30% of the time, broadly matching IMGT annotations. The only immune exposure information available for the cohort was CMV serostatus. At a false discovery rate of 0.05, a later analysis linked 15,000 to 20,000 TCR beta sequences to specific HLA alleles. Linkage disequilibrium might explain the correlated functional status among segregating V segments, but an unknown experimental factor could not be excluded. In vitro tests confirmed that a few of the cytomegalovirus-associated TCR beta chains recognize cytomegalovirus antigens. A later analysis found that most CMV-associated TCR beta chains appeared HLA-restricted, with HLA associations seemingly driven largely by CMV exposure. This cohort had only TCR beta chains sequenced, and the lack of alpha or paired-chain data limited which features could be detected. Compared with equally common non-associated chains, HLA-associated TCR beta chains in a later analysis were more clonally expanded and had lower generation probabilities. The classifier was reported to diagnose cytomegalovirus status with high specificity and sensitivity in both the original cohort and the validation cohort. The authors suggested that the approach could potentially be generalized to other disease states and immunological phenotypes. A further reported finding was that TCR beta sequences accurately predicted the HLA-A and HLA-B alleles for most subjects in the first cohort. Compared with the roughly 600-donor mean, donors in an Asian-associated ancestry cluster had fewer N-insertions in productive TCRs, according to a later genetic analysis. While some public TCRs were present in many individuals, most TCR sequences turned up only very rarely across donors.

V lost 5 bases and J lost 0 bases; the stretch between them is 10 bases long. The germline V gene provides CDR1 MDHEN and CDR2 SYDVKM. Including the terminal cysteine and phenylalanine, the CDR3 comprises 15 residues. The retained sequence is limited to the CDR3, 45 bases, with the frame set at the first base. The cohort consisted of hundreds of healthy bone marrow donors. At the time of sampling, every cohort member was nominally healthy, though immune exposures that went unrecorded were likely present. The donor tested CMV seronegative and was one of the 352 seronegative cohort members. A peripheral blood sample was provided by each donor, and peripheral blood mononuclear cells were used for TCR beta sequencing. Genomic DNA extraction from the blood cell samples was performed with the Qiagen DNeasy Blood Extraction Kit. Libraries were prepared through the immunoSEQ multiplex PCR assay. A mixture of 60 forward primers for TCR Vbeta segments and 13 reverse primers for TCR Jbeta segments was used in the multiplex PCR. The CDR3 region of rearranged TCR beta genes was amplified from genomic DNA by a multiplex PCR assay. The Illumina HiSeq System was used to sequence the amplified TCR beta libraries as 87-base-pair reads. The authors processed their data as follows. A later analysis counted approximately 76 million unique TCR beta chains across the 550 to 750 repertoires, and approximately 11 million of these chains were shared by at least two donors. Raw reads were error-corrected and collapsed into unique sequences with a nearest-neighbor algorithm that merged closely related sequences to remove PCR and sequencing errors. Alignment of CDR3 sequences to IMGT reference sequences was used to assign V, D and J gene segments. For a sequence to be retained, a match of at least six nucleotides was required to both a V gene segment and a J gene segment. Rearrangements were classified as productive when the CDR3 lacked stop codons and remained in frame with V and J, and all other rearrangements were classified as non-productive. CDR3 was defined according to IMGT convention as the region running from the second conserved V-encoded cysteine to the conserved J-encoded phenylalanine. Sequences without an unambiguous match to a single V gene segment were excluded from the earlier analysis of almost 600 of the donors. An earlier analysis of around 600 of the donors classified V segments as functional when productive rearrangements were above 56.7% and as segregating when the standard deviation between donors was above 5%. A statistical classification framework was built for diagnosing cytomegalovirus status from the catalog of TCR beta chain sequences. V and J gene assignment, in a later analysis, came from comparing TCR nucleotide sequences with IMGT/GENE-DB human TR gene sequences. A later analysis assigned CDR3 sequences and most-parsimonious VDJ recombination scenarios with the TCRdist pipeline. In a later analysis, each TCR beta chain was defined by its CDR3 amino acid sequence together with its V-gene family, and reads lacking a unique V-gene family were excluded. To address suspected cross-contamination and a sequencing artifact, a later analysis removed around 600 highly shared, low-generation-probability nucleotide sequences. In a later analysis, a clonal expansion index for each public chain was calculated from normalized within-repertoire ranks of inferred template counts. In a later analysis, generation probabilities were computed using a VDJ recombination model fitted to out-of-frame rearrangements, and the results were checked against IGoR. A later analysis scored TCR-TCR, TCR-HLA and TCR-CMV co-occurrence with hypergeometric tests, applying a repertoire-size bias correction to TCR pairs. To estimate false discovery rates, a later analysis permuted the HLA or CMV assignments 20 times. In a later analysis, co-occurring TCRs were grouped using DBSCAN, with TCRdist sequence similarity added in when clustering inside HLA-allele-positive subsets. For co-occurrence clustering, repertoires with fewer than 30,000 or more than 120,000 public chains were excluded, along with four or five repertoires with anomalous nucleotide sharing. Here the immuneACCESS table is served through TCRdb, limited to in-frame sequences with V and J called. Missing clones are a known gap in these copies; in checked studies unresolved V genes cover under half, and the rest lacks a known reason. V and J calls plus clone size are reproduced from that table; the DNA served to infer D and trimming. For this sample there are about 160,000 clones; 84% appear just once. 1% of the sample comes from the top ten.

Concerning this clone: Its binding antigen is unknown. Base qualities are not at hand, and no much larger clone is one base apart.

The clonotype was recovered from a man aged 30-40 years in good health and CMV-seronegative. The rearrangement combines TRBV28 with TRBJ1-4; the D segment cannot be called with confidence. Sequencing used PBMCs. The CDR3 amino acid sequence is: CASSRDTATNEKLFF. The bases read TGTGCCAGCAGTAGAGACACCGCAACTAATGAAAAACTGTTTTTT.